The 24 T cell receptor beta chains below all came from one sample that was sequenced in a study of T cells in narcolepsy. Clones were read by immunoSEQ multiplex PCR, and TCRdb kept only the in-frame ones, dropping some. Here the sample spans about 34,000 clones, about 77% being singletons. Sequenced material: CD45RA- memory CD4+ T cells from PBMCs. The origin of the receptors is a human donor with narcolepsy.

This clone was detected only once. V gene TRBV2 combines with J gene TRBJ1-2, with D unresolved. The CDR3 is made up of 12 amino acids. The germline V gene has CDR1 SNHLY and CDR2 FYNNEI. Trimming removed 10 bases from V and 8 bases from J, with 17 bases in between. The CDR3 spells CATRLVVYGYTF. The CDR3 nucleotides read TGTGCCACCCGACTTGTGGTCTACGGCTACACCTTC.

The CDR3 loop is CASWDSSSYEQYF. DNA of the CDR3: TGTGCCAGTTGGGACAGTTCCTCCTACGAGCAGTACTTC. The chain is built from TRBV6-1 and TRBJ2-7, with 7 positions matching TRBD1. J lost 0 bases, V lost 9 bases, and 5 bases had no gene match. This CDR3 is 13 amino acids long. The V gene's germline CDR1 is MNHNS and CDR2 SASEGT.

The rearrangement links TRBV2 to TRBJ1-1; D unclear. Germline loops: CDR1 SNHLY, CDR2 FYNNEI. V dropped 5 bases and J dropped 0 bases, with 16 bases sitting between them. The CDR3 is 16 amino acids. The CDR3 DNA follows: TGTGCCAGCAGTCCAGGTAGGAGAACAATGAACACTGAAGCTTTCTTT. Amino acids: CASSPGRRTMNTEAFF.

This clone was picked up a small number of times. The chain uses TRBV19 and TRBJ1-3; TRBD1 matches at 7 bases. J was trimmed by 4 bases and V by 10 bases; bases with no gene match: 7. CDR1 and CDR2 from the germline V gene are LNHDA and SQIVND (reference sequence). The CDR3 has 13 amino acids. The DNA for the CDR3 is TGTGCCACTTACAGGGGCGACGGAAACACCATATATTTT. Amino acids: CATYRGDGNTIYF.

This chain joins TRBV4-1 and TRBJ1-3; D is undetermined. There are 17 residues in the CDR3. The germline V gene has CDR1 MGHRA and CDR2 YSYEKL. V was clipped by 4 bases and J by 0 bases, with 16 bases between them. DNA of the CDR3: TGCGCCAGCAGCCCGACGGACGGGATGAGCTCTGGAAACACCATATATTTT. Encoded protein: CASSPTDGMSSGNTIYF.

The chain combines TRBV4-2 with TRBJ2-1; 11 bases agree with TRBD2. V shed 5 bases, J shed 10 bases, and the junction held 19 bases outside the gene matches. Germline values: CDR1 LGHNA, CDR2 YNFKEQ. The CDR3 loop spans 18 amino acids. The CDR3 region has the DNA TGTGCCAGCAGCGCCGACCTAGCGGGAGGATTCTCAGGGGGGGAGCAGTTCTTC. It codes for CASSADLAGGFSGGEQFF.

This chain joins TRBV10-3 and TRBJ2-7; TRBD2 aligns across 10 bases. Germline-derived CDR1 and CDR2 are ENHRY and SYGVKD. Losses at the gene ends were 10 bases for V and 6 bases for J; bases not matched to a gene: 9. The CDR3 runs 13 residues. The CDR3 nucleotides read TGTGCCACGGCTCCGGGACTAGCGAGCGAGCAGTACTTC. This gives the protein CATAPGLASEQYF.

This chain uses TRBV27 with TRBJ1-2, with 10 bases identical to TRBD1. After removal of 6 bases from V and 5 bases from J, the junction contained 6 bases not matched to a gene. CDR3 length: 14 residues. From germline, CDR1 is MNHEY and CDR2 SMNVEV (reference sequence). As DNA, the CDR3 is TGTGCCAGCAGGCTACGACAGGGGGCGTATGGCTACACCTTC. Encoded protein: CASRLRQGAYGYTF.

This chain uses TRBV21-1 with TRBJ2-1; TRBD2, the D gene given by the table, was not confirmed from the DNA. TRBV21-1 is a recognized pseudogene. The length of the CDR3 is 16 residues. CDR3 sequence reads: CASSPRGRGSYNEQFF. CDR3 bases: TGTGCCAGCAGCCCCCGCGGGAGGGGCTCCTACAATGAGCAGTTCTTC.

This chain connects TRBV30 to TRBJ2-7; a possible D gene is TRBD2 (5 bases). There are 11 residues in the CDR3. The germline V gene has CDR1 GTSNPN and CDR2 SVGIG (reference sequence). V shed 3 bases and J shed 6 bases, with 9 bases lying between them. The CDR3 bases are TGTGCCTGGAGGGAGGCGGGCGAGCAGTACTTC. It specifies CAWREAGEQYF.

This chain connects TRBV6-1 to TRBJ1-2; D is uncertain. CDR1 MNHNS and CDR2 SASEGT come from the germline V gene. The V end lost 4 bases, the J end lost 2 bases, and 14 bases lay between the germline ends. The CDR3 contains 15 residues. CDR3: CASSGSRQTNYGYTF. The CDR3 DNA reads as TGTGCCAGCAGTGGCTCCCGACAAACCAACTATGGCTACACCTTC.

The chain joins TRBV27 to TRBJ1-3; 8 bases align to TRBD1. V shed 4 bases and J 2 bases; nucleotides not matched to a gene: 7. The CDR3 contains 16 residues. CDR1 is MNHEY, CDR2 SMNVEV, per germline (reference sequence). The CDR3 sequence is CASSSQGVMPGNTIYF. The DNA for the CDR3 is TGTGCCAGCAGTTCACAGGGGGTTATGCCTGGAAACACCATATATTTT.

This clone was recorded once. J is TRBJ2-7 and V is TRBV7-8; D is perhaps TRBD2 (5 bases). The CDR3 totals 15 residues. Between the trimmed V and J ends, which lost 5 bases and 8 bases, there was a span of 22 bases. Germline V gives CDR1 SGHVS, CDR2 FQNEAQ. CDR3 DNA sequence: TGTGCCAGCAGCCTCGGGGAGTGGGCGTCTACGAAGCAGTACTTC. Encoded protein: CASSLGEWASTKQYF.

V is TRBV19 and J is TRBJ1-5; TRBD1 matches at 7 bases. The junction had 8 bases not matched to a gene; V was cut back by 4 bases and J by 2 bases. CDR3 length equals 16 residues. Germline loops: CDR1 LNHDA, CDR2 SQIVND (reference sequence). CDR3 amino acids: CASSRMIGQGNQPQHF. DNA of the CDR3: TGTGCCAGTAGTAGAATGATAGGACAGGGCAATCAGCCCCAGCATTTT.

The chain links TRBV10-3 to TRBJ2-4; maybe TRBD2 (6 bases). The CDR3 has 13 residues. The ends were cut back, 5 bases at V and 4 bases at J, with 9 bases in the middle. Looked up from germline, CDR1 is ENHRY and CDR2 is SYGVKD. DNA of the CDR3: TGTGCCATCAGTCTTGGAGGGAAAAACATTCAGTACTTC. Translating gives CAISLGGKNIQYF.

The CDR3 spells CASSFGGPTDTQYF. CDR3 sequence (DNA): TGTGCCAGCAGCTTCGGAGGACCCACAGATACGCAGTATTTT. The chain carries TRBV7-3 and TRBJ2-3; TRBD2 is a possible D gene (5 bases). Trimming removed 3 bases at V and 2 bases at J, with 9 bases between. The CDR3 covers 14 residues. Germline values: CDR1 SGHTA, CDR2 FQGTGA.

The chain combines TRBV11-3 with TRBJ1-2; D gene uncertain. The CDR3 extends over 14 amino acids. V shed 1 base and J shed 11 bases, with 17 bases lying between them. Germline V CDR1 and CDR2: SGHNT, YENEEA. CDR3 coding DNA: TGTGCCAGCAGCTTAGGTACAGACCATGTGAGGTACACCTTC. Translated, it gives CASSLGTDHVRYTF.

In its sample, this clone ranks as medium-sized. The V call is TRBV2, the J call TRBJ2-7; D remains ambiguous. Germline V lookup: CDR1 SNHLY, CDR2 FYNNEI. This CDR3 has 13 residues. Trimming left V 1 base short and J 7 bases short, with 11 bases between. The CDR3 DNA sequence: TGTGCCAGCAGTGAAGGGCTCCATAGGGAGCAGTACTTC. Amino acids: CASSEGLHREQYF.

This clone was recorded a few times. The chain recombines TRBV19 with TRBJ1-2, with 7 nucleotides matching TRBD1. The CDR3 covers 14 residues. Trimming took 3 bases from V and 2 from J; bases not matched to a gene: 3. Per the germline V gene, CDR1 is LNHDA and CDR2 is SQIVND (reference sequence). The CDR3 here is CASSMDRWNYGYTF. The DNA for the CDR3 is TGTGCCAGTAGTATGGACAGGTGGAACTATGGCTACACCTTC. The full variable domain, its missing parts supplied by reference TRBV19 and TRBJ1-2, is DGGITQSPKYLFRKEGQNVTLSCEQNLNHDAMYWYRQDPGQGLRLIYYSQIVNDFQKGDIAEGYSVSREKKESFPLTVTSAQKNPTAFYLCASSMDRWNYGYTFGSGTRLTVV.

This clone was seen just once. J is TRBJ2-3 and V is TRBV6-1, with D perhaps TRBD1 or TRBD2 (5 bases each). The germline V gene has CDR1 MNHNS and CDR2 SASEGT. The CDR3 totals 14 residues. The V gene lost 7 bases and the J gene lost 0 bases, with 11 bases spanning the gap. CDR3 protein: CASTVGASTDTQYF. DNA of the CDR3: TGTGCCAGCACCGTCGGGGCTAGCACAGATACGCAGTATTTT.

The CDR3 nucleotides are TGTGCCAGCAGCTTGGCTAAGACTAGCGGGAGAAACGAGCAGTACTTC. Its protein product is CASSLAKTSGRNEQYF. The rearrangement links TRBV5-8 to TRBJ2-7, with 12 bases matching TRBD2. This CDR3 is 16 amino acids long. Looked up from germline, CDR1 is SGHTS and CDR2 is YDEGEE. Losses at the gene ends were 0 bases for V and 5 bases for J; bases not matched to a gene: 6.

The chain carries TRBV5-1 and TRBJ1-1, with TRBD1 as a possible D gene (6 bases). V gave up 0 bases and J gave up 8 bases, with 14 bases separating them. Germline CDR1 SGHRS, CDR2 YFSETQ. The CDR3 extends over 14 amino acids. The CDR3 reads CASSLETGLREAFF. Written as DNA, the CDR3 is TGCGCCAGCAGCTTGGAGACAGGACTCCGAGAAGCTTTCTTT.

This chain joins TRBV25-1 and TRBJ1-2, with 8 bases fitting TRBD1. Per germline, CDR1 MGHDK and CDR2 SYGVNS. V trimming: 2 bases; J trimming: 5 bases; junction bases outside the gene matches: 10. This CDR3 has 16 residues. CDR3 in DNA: TGTGCCAGCAGTGAACTCTCAGGGGGCTCCTTTTATGGCTACACCTTC. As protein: CASSELSGGSFYGYTF.

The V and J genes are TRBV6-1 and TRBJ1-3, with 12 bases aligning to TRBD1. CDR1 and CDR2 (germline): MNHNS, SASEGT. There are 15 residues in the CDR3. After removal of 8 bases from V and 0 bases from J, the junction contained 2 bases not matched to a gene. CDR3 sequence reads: CASGTGGLSGNTIYF. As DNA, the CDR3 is TGTGCCAGCGGGACAGGGGGCCTCTCTGGAAACACCATATATTTT.